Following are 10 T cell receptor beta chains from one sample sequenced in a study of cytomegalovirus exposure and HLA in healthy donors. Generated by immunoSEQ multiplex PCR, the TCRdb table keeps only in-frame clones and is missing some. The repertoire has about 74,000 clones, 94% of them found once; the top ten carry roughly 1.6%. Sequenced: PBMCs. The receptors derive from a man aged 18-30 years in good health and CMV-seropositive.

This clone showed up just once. In nucleotides, the CDR3 is TGTGCCAGCAGTTTGACCGGGACAACTAACTATGGCTACACCTTC. It is translated as CASSLTGTTNYGYTF. The chain uses TRBV27 and TRBJ1-2; D is perhaps TRBD1 (6 bases). The length of the CDR3 is 15 residues. Germline V gene data show CDR1 as MNHEY and CDR2 as SMNVEV (reference sequence). The germline V and J ends were trimmed by 3 bases and 0 bases, with 11 bases remaining between them.

The CDR3 DNA reads TGTGCCAGCAGTCGGTCCGATCAAGAGACCCAGTACTTC. This codes for CASSRSDQETQYF. The rearrangement uses TRBV28 and TRBJ2-5; D is unclear. With 5 bases removed from V and 2 bases from J, the gap between germline ends came to 9 bases. CDR1 and CDR2 from the germline V gene are MDHEN and SYDVKM. The CDR3 is made up of 13 amino acids.

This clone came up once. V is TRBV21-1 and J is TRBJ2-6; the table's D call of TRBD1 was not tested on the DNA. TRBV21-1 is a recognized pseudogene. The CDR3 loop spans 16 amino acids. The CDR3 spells CASTRDRTSGANVLTF. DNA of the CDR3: TGTGCCAGCACCCGGGACAGAACGTCGGGGGCCAACGTCCTGACTTTC.

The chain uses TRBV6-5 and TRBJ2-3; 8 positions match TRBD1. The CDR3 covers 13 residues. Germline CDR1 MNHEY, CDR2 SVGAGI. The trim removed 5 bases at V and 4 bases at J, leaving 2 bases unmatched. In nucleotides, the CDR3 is TGTGCCAGCAGTCCACAGGGGGCAGATACGCAGTATTTT. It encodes CASSPQGADTQYF.

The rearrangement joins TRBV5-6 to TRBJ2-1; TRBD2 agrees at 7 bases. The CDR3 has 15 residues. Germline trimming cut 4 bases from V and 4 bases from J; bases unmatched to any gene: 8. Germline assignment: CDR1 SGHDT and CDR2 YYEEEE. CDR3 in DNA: TGTGCCAGCAGCCCCCTGGGCGGGAGTTACAATGAGCAGTTCTTC. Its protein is CASSPLGGSYNEQFF.

The CDR3 protein is CSGLRGGETQYF. CDR3 coding DNA: TGCAGCGGCCTGAGGGGGGGAGAGACCCAGTACTTC. The chain links TRBV29-1 to TRBJ2-5; possible D gene TRBD2, 7 bases. V dropped 7 bases and J dropped 4 bases, with 13 bases sitting between them. Germline lookup yields CDR1 SQVTM and CDR2 ANQGSEA. This CDR3 region has 12 residues.

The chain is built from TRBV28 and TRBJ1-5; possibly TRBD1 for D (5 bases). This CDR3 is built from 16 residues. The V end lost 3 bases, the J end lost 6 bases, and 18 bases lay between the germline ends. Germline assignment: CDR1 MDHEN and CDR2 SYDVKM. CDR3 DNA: TGTGCCAGCAGTTTTGTGAAGGGGTCCCTCTCTCAGCCCCAGCATTTT. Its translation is CASSFVKGSLSQPQHF. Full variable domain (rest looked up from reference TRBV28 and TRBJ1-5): DVKVTQSSRYLVKRTGEKVFLECVQDMDHENMFWYRQDPGLGLRLIYFSYDVKMKEKGDIPEGYSVSREKKERFSLILESASTNQTSMYLCASSFVKGSLSQPQHFGDGTRLSIL.

The CDR3 reads CASSPILAGEETQYF. CDR3 DNA: TGTGCCAGCTCACCCATTCTAGCGGGAGAAGAGACCCAGTACTTC. The chain recombines TRBV18 with TRBJ2-5, with 10 bases fitting TRBD2. V lost 3 bases to trimming and J lost 3 bases; unmatched junction nucleotides: 4. This CDR3 contains 15 residues. The germline gives CDR1 KGHSH, CDR2 LQKENI.

Here the CDR3 reads CASSAPGITGELFF. CDR3 nucleotide sequence: TGTGCCAGCAGCGCGCCGGGGATAACCGGGGAGCTGTTTTTT. J is TRBJ2-2 and V is TRBV7-8; D perhaps matches TRBD2 (5 bases). The CDR3 is 14 amino acids. The germline V gene has CDR1 SGHVS and CDR2 FQNEAQ. Trimming took 5 bases from V and 5 from J, leaving 12 bases between them.

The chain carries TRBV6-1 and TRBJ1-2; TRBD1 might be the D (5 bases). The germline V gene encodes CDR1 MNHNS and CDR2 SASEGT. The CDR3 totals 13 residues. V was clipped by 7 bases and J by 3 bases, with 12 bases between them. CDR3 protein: CASNLEGHYGYTF. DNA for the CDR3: TGTGCCAGCAACTTGGAGGGGCACTATGGCTACACCTTC.